These 13 T cell receptor beta chains came from one sample sequenced in a study of T cell clonotyping in hematopoietic cell transplantation. The assay was immunoSEQ multiplex PCR, and TCRdb's table has in-frame clones only and misses some. The sample shows over 8,500 clones, around 85% of them seen only once. The material sequenced was PBMCs, taken 180 days after allogeneic stem cell transplant. These receptors all come from a human patient who had an allogeneic stem cell transplant, so the T cells may come from the graft donor. The donor label of this sample is uncertain. Some clones in this sample may be carry-over from other donors' samples.

This chain joins TRBV7-2 and TRBJ1-4; D not certain. Trimming removed 5 bases at V and 0 bases at J, with 10 bases between. The CDR3 length is 15 residues. Germline V gives CDR1 SGHTA, CDR2 FQGNSA. The CDR3 nucleotides read TGTGCCAGCAGCCTAATAGTCTCAACTAATGAAAAACTGTTTTTT. Translated: CASSLIVSTNEKLFF.

The V call is TRBV6-1, the J call TRBJ2-1, with D perhaps matching TRBD1 (7 bases). The V gene lost 4 bases and the J gene lost 2 bases, with 15 bases spanning the gap. The length of the CDR3 is 16 residues. The germline V gene has CDR1 MNHNS and CDR2 SASEGT. The chain's CDR3 is CASSVSQGGAYNEQFF. CDR3 DNA sequence: TGTGCCAGCAGTGTTAGCCAGGGGGGAGCCTACAATGAGCAGTTCTTC.

J is TRBJ2-1 and V is TRBV5-1; TRBD1 matches at 7 bases. The CDR3 extends over 15 amino acids. V shed 0 bases, J shed 4 bases, and the junction held 4 bases outside the gene matches. The germline gives CDR1 SGHRS, CDR2 YFSETQ. DNA for the CDR3: TGCGCCAGCAGCTTGGGGGGACAGCTGTACAATGAGCAGTTCTTC. Protein: CASSLGGQLYNEQFF.

CDR3 DNA: TGTGCCAGCAGTGCAAACGGAGCGGGGGCGTTAGGCCAGCCCCAGCATTTT. Its protein product is CASSANGAGALGQPQHF. The chain employs TRBV6-1 and TRBJ1-5, with D possibly matching TRBD1 (6 bases). CDR1 and CDR2 from the germline V gene are MNHNS and SASEGT. This CDR3 comprises 17 residues. The V gene lost 4 bases and the J gene lost 7 bases, with 23 bases spanning the gap.

The chain employs TRBV14 and TRBJ2-5, with a weak D call TRBD2 (5 bases). V lost 0 bases and J lost 0, with 14 bases in between. Germline loops: CDR1 SGHDN, CDR2 FVKESK. The CDR3 has 17 residues. The CDR3 nucleotides are TGTGCCAGCAGCCAAGAAATCTCGCCGGGGTACCAAGAGACCCAGTACTTC. Translated: CASSQEISPGYQETQYF.

The V call is TRBV6-5, the J call TRBJ1-2; 9 nucleotides agree with TRBD1. V was pared by 6 bases and J by 3 bases, with 5 bases of the junction left unmatched. Germline CDR1 and CDR2: MNHEY and SVGAGI. CDR3 length: 14 amino acids. The CDR3 is CASRTGGLDYGYTF. As DNA, the CDR3 is TGTGCCAGCAGGACAGGGGGACTAGACTATGGCTACACCTTC.

The chain recombines TRBV7-6 with TRBJ2-2, with D uncertain. This CDR3 region has 12 residues. Trimming shortened V by 5 bases and J by 5 bases, and 6 bases separated the two germline ends. Germline CDR1 reads SGHVS; CDR2 reads FNYEAQ. The CDR3 is CASSLGTGELFF. CDR3 sequence (DNA): TGTGCCAGCAGCCTTGGTACCGGGGAGCTGTTTTTT.

This chain joins TRBV7-9 and TRBJ2-6; no reliable D call. V lost 3 bases and J 0 bases, leaving 12 bases between the germline ends. Per germline, CDR1 SEHNR and CDR2 FQNEAQ (reference sequence). The CDR3 extends over 17 amino acids. CDR3 nucleotide sequence: TGTGCCAGCAGCTTGGTTGGCACAAGCTCTGGGGCCAACGTCCTGACTTTC. It yields the protein CASSLVGTSSGANVLTF.

This clone was detected only once. The chain employs TRBV7-3 and TRBJ2-5; D unresolved. The CDR3 consists of 14 residues. Germline V gene lookup returns CDR1 SGHTA and CDR2 FQGTGA. Trimming removed 1 base at V and 5 bases at J, with 11 bases between. The CDR3: CASSLNGPAETQYF. CDR3 coding DNA: TGTGCCAGCAGCTTAAACGGGCCGGCTGAGACCCAGTACTTC.

Here the CDR3 DNA reads TGTGCCAGTAGTATCAGGACAGCCTATGGCTACACCTTC. This codes for CASSIRTAYGYTF. The J gene is TRBJ1-2, the V gene TRBV19; possible D gene TRBD1, 6 bases. Trimming left V 3 bases short and J 4 bases short, with 9 bases between. The CDR3 is made up of 13 amino acids. CDR1 and CDR2 from the germline V gene are LNHDA and SQIVND (reference sequence).

This clone was recorded only once. The J gene is TRBJ1-2, the V gene TRBV7-2, with 10 positions matching TRBD1. The CDR3 length is 15 residues. The germline V gene has CDR1 SGHTA and CDR2 FQGNSA. V shed 5 bases and J 4 bases; nucleotides not matched to a gene: 7. CDR3 in amino acids: CASSGGQGRSYGYTF. The CDR3 DNA reads as TGTGCCAGCAGCGGGGGACAGGGGAGATCCTATGGCTACACCTTC.

The rearrangement joins TRBV7-3 to TRBJ2-2; 12 bases align to TRBD2. Germline V gene lookup returns CDR1 SGHTA and CDR2 FQGTGA. The CDR3 consists of 15 residues. Germline trimming cut 6 bases from V and 1 base from J; bases unmatched to any gene: 0. CDR3 DNA sequence: TGTGCCAGCAGGGGACTAGCGGGGAACACCGGGGAGCTGTTTTTT. This translates into CASRGLAGNTGELFF.

This clone appeared once. This chain uses TRBV21-1 with TRBJ1-1; TRBD1, the table's D call, was not compared with the DNA. TRBV21-1 is a pseudogene segment. The CDR3 sequence is 13 residues long. CDR3 region: CASTKRGNTEAFF. For the CDR3, the DNA is TGTGCCAGCACTAAAAGGGGGAACACTGAAGCTTTCTTT.